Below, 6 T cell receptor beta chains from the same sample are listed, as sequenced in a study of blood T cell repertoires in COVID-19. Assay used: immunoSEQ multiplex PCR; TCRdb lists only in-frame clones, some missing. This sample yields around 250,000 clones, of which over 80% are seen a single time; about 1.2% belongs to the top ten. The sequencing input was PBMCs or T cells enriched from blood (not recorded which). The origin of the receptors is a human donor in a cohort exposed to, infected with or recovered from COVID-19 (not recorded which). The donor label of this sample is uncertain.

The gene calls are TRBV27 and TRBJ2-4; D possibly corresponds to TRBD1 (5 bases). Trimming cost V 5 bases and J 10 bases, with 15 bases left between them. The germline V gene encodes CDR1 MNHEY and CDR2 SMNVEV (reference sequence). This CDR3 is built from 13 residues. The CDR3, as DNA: TGTGCCAGCAGTAGGGGCGCCTCGTCAATTCAGTACTTC. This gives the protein CASSRGASSIQYF.

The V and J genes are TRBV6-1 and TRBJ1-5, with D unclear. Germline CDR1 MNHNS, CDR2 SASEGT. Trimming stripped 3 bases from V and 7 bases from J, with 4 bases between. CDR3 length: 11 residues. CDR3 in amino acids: CASSDRQPQHF. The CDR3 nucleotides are TGTGCCAGCAGTGATAGACAGCCCCAGCATTTT.

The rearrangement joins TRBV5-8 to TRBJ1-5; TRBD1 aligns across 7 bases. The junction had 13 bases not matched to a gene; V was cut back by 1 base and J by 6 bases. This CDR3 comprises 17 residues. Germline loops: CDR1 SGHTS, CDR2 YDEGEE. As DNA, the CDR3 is TGTGCCAGCAGCTTGCCGGGACAGTTATTACTTTCTCAGCCCCAGCATTTT. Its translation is CASSLPGQLLLSQPQHF.

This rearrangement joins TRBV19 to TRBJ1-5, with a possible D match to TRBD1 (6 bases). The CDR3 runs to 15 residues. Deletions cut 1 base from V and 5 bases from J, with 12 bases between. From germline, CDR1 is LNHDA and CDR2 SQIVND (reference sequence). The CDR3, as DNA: TGTGCCAGTAGTATAGTTCCGACAGGCCATCAGCCCCAGCATTTT. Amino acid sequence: CASSIVPTGHQPQHF.

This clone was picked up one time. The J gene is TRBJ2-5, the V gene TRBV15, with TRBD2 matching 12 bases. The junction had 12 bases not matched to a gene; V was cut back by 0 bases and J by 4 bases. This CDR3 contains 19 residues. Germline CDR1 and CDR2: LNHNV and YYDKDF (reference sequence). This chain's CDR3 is CATSRDPARASGGAETQYF. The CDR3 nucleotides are TGTGCCACCAGCAGAGATCCGGCTCGGGCTAGCGGGGGGGCAGAGACCCAGTACTTC.

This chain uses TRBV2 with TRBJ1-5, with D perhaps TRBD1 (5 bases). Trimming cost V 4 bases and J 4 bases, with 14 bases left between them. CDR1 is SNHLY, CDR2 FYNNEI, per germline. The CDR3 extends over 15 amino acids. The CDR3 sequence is CASSGPLRANQPQHF. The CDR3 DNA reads TGTGCCAGCAGTGGACCACTCAGGGCAAATCAGCCCCAGCATTTT.